Listed below are T cell receptor beta chains from one sample, sequenced in a study of T cell responses to AZD1222 COVID-19 vaccine. Assay used: immunoSEQ multiplex PCR; TCRdb lists only in-frame clones, some missing. The sample includes about 100,000 clones, around 86% seen only once; the top ten take 5.5% to 7%. The source was peripheral blood, collected on day 0 of AZD1222 vaccination. The origin of the receptors is an adult in good health. Each CDR3 is given with its conserved first and last residue.

TRBV10-3,TRBJ1-2,CAISEQNLYGYTF
TRBV3-1/TRBV3-2,TRBJ1-5,CASSPTGSWNQPQHF
TRBV12-3/TRBV12-4,TRBJ1-2,CASSLGTGDGYTF
TRBV11-2,TRBJ1-3,CASSLQGAVGNTIYF
TRBV29-1,TRBJ2-7,CSVGQGYSYEQYF
TRBV12-3/TRBV12-4,TRBJ2-5,CASNGQGAAQYF
TRBV10-3,TRBJ2-3,CAISAESTDTQYF
TRBV6-1,TRBJ1-2,CASSVLWLGQLYGYTF
TRBV7-8,TRBJ1-2,CASSLFRAKIDFGYTF
TRBV5-4,TRBJ1-1,CASRHTGNTEAFF
TRBV19,TRBJ1-5,CASIKGNQPQHF
TRBV28,TRBJ1-1,CASSPLFTGLGTEAFF
TRBV7-9,TRBJ1-5,CASTSGGQPQHF
TRBV6-6,-,CASSYSTGQELFF
TRBV4-1,TRBJ1-5,CASSQGGAVSNQPQHF
TRBV5-4,TRBJ1-4,CASSLQPTNEKLFF
TRBV5-4,TRBJ2-7,CASSSPGTSGGVSEQYF
TRBV27,TRBJ2-3,CASTPVGRDTQYF
TRBV7-2,TRBJ1-2,CASSDSGMRGGYTF
TRBV21-1,TRBJ2-4,CASSKAASSKNIQYF
TRBV7-6,TRBJ2-7,CASGELASEQYF
TRBV6-5,TRBJ1-1,CATDDSLNTEAFF
TRBV2,TRBJ1-2,CASSEAPNYGYTF
TRBV5-4,TRBJ2-2,CASSLGLAGPNVPGELFF
TRBV19,TRBJ1-5,CASRDTLNQPQHF
TRBV6-1,TRBJ2-7,CASSDSGRANREQYF
TRBV12-3/TRBV12-4,TRBJ2-5,CASRPSIQETQYF
TRBV4-2,TRBJ2-1,CASSQDGRTPQFF
TRBV6-1,TRBJ1-4,CASSEALRDRVFF
TRBV7-6,TRBJ2-3,CASSLAGASTDTQYF
TRBV6-5,TRBJ1-2,CASTLSGTPYGYTF
TRBV25-1,TRBJ1-1,CASSEYPRRDPNTEAFF
TRBV6-5,TRBJ1-2,CASNRSPFNYGYTF
TRBV30,TRBJ1-1,CAWRIGGENTEAFF
TRBV6-6,TRBJ2-2,CASSYVHNTGELFF
TRBV5-4,TRBJ2-1,CASSPDGTGYLLDNEQFF